Listed here are 6 T cell receptor beta chains from one sample, sequenced in a study of T cell responses to AZD1222 COVID-19 vaccine. TCRdb's table, derived via immunoSEQ multiplex PCR, lists solely in-frame clones and lacks some. The sample lists 90,000 or so clones, more than 70% occurring once. The sequencing here drew on peripheral blood, taken on day 0 of AZD1222 vaccination. All receptors derive from an adult in good health.

The chain couples TRBV4-3 to TRBJ1-3, with 7 bases lining up with TRBD1. After removal of 1 base from V and 4 bases from J, the junction contained 13 bases not matched to a gene. CDR1 and CDR2 (germline): LGHNA, YSLEER. CDR3 size: 18 residues. CDR3 amino acids: CASSQVVAGGALGNTIYF. The CDR3 DNA sequence: TGCGCCAGCAGCCAAGTTGTCGCAGGGGGTGCTCTGGGAAACACCATATATTTT.

The chain links TRBV25-1 to TRBJ1-1, with 8 positions matching TRBD1. This CDR3 region has 15 residues. Germline V gives CDR1 MGHDK, CDR2 SYGVNS. Trimming cost V 6 bases and J 3 bases; bases outside gene matches: 9. The CDR3 DNA is TGTGCCAGCAGGCCTGACAGGGGATTGTACACTGAAGCTTTCTTT. It specifies CASRPDRGLYTEAFF.

V and J are TRBV18 and TRBJ1-3; D is uncertain. The germline CDR1 and CDR2 sequences are KGHSH and LQKENI. V lost 3 bases and J lost 6, with 9 bases in between. CDR3 length: 13 residues. The CDR3 sequence is CASSPGRENTIYF. The CDR3 nucleotides are TGTGCCAGCTCACCTGGAAGGGAAAACACCATATATTTT.

V usage is TRBV19 and J usage is TRBJ1-5, with a tentative D call TRBD1 (5 bases). V lost 7 bases, J lost 4 bases, and 23 bases lay in between. This CDR3 contains 17 residues. Germline CDR1 and CDR2: LNHDA and SQIVND (reference sequence). Here the CDR3 DNA reads TGTGCCAGTAAAGACAGACACATTGTTCCCTATAATCAGCCCCAGCATTTT. Amino acids: CASKDRHIVPYNQPQHF.

V and J are TRBV15 and TRBJ1-5; 7 positions agree with TRBD1. This CDR3 has 16 residues. The ends lost 1 base at V and 7 bases at J; junction bases unmatched: 10. Per the germline V gene, CDR1 is LNHNV and CDR2 is YYDKDF (reference sequence). The CDR3 protein is CATSRATATGRQPQHF. DNA of the CDR3: TGTGCCACCAGCAGAGCTACCGCGACAGGGAGGCAGCCCCAGCATTTT.

V is TRBV7-2 and J is TRBJ2-3, with 8 bases fitting TRBD2. The CDR3 covers 16 residues. V gave up 2 bases and J gave up 1 base; unmatched junction bases: 5. Germline V gene sequence: CDR1 SGHTA, CDR2 FQGNSA. CDR3 coding DNA: TGTGCCAGCAGCTTATTCGCGGGAGGCGGCACAGATACGCAGTATTTT. It specifies CASSLFAGGGTDTQYF.